These T cell receptor beta chains were read from a single sample in a study of T cells after yellow fever vaccination. TCRdb re-called the 5' RACE reads with MiXCR, one entry per CDR3 protein. The data show some 69,000 distinct CDR3 sequences, with around 5% seen just once and 2.2% held by the top ten. The sample in question was CD4+ T cells sorted from PBMCs, obtained roughly 14 days after the first yellow fever vaccination. The receptors were gathered from a man in his late teens or twenties who received the YFV17D yellow fever vaccine. Both conserved end residues are part of each CDR3. Each record gives: V gene, D gene, clone size, J gene, CDR3 protein, CDR3 DNA. A D gene is named only where the DNA matches it firmly. For some rows the clone size is stated as once, few or many, or as a class when expanded; others skip it.

V gene: TRBV5-1
D gene: TRBD1
clone size: many
J gene: TRBJ2-7
CDR3 protein: CASSLDRGYEQYF
CDR3 DNA: TGCGCCAGCAGCTTGGACAGGGGGTACGAGCAGTACTTC

V gene: TRBV12-3/TRBV12-4
D gene: NA
clone size: many
J gene: TRBJ1-5
CDR3 protein: CASSTRVSGPQHF
CDR3 DNA: TGTGCCAGCAGTACCAGGGTATCGGGACCCCAGCATTTT

V gene: TRBV30
D gene: TRBD1
clone size: many
J gene: TRBJ1-2
CDR3 protein: CAWTETGTNYGYTF
CDR3 DNA: TGTGCCTGGACCGAGACAGGGACTAACTATGGCTACACCTTC

V gene: TRBV20-1
D gene: NA
clone size: many
J gene: TRBJ2-7
CDR3 protein: CSAPPRGGSYEQYF
CDR3 DNA: TGCAGTGCTCCCCCCAGGGGAGGGTCGTACGAGCAGTACTTC

V gene: TRBV9
D gene: NA
clone size: many
J gene: TRBJ2-5
CDR3 protein: CASSVVWGSGEPQYF
CDR3 DNA: TGTGCCAGCAGCGTAGTCTGGGGATCGGGGGAACCCCAGTACTTC

V gene: TRBV24-1
D gene: NA
clone size: many
J gene: TRBJ2-1
CDR3 protein: CATSDLSLRYHNEQFF
CDR3 DNA: TGTGCCACCAGTGATCTGAGTTTACGTTACCACAATGAGCAGTTCTTC

V gene: TRBV7-2
D gene: NA
clone size: many
J gene: TRBJ1-2
CDR3 protein: CASSLGGVGGYTF
CDR3 DNA: TGTGCCAGCAGCTTAGGGGGGGTGGGAGGCTACACCTTC

V gene: TRBV29-1
D gene: NA
clone size: many
J gene: TRBJ1-1
CDR3 protein: CSVELAEAFF
CDR3 DNA: TGCAGCGTTGAACTAGCAGAAGCTTTCTTT

V gene: TRBV18
D gene: TRBD1
clone size: many
J gene: TRBJ2-4
CDR3 protein: CASSPLSDRGDSKNIQYF
CDR3 DNA: TGTGCCAGCTCACCCCTAAGTGACAGGGGAGATTCCAAAAACATTCAGTACTTC

V gene: TRBV6-1
D gene: TRBD2
clone size: many
J gene: TRBJ2-1
CDR3 protein: CATKRGGSYNEQFF
CDR3 DNA: TGTGCCACCAAGCGGGGAGGCTCCTACAATGAGCAGTTCTTC

V gene: TRBV5-4
D gene: NA
clone size: NA
J gene: TRBJ1-1
CDR3 protein: CASSRVGGANTEAFF
CDR3 DNA: TGTGCCAGCAGCCGCGTCGGGGGAGCGAACACTGAAGCTTTCTTT

V gene: TRBV6-2/TRBV6-3
D gene: TRBD2
clone size: many
J gene: TRBJ2-1
CDR3 protein: CASRSVGTSGYNEQFF
CDR3 DNA: TGTGCCAGCAGGTCAGTTGGGACTAGCGGTTACAATGAGCAGTTCTTC

V gene: TRBV5-4
D gene: TRBD1
clone size: NA
J gene: TRBJ1-4
CDR3 protein: CASSSGQGTNEKLFF
CDR3 DNA: TGTGCCAGCAGCTCGGGACAGGGCACTAATGAAAAACTGTTTTTT

V gene: TRBV5-1
D gene: TRBD1
clone size: many
J gene: TRBJ2-7
CDR3 protein: CASSLDSQGGVVQYF
CDR3 DNA: TGCGCCAGCAGCTTGGATTCACAGGGGGGTGTAGTGCAGTACTTC

V gene: TRBV18
D gene: TRBD2
clone size: many
J gene: TRBJ2-5
CDR3 protein: CASSPPHGREGQETQYF
CDR3 DNA: TGTGCCAGCTCACCCCCCCACGGCAGGGAGGGCCAAGAGACCCAGTACTTC

V gene: TRBV5-5
D gene: TRBD1
clone size: many
J gene: TRBJ2-3
CDR3 protein: CASSFGQGHTQYF
CDR3 DNA: TGTGCCAGCAGCTTCGGACAGGGGCATACGCAGTATTTT

V gene: TRBV3-1
D gene: NA
clone size: many
J gene: TRBJ2-2
CDR3 protein: CASSHARGELFF
CDR3 DNA: TGTGCCAGCAGCCACGCTCGGGGGGAGCTGTTTTTT

V gene: TRBV4-2
D gene: TRBD1
clone size: many
J gene: TRBJ2-3
CDR3 protein: CASSQDRQGAGDTQYF
CDR3 DNA: TGTGCCAGCAGCCAAGATCGTCAGGGGGCAGGGGATACGCAGTATTTT

V gene: TRBV5-4
D gene: TRBD2
clone size: NA
J gene: TRBJ2-1
CDR3 protein: CASSLAGGGAVQEQFF
CDR3 DNA: TGTGCCAGCAGCTTGGCCGGCGGGGGGGCCGTCCAGGAGCAGTTCTTC

V gene: TRBV5-1
D gene: NA
clone size: many
J gene: TRBJ1-3
CDR3 protein: CASSVGPQGSGNTIYF
CDR3 DNA: TGCGCCAGCAGCGTAGGACCACAGGGATCTGGAAACACCATATATTTT

V gene: TRBV27
D gene: NA
clone size: many
J gene: TRBJ1-2
CDR3 protein: CASSLRADFYGYTF
CDR3 DNA: TGTGCCAGCAGTTTACGGGCGGACTTCTATGGCTACACCTTC

V gene: TRBV5-1
D gene: TRBD1
clone size: few
J gene: TRBJ1-4
CDR3 protein: CASSLRTGASPTTNEKLFF
CDR3 DNA: TGCGCCAGCAGCTTGAGGACAGGGGCCTCGCCTACAACTAATGAAAAACTGTTTTTT

V gene: TRBV29-1
D gene: NA
clone size: many
J gene: TRBJ2-3
CDR3 protein: CRAAGDTQYF
CDR3 DNA: TGCAGAGCAGCGGGAGATACGCAGTATTTT

V gene: TRBV20-1
D gene: NA
clone size: many
J gene: TRBJ2-3
CDR3 protein: CSARAVGHSNTDTQYF
CDR3 DNA: TGCAGTGCTAGAGCCGTCGGACACTCAAACACAGATACGCAGTATTTT

V gene: TRBV4-1
D gene: TRBD2
clone size: many
J gene: TRBJ2-5
CDR3 protein: CASSPTSGGETQYF
CDR3 DNA: TGCGCCAGCAGCCCGACTAGCGGGGGAGAGACCCAGTACTTC

V gene: TRBV5-1
D gene: NA
clone size: many
J gene: TRBJ2-7
CDR3 protein: CASSSGTSIYEQYF
CDR3 DNA: TGCGCCAGCAGTTCCGGGACATCTATCTACGAGCAGTACTTC

V gene: TRBV7-2
D gene: TRBD1
clone size: many
J gene: TRBJ1-2
CDR3 protein: CASSLDRGTGYTF
CDR3 DNA: TGTGCCAGCAGCCTTGACAGGGGGACTGGCTACACCTTC

V gene: TRBV5-1
D gene: TRBD1
clone size: many
J gene: TRBJ1-1
CDR3 protein: CASSVQGGMNTEAFF
CDR3 DNA: TGCGCCAGCAGCGTACAGGGGGGCATGAACACTGAAGCTTTCTTT

V gene: TRBV5-1
D gene: NA
clone size: many
J gene: TRBJ2-5
CDR3 protein: CASSFMAVGETQYF
CDR3 DNA: TGCGCCAGCAGCTTTATGGCGGTCGGGGAGACCCAGTACTTC

V gene: TRBV9
D gene: TRBD1
clone size: many
J gene: TRBJ2-1
CDR3 protein: CASSFSTGGWNEQFF
CDR3 DNA: TGTGCCAGCAGCTTTTCGACAGGGGGCTGGAATGAGCAGTTCTTC

V gene: TRBV5-4
D gene: NA
clone size: NA
J gene: TRBJ1-6
CDR3 protein: CASSWYRDGFNSPLHF
CDR3 DNA: TGTGCCAGCAGCTGGTACCGCGACGGGTTTAATTCACCCCTCCACTTT

V gene: TRBV18
D gene: NA
clone size: many
J gene: TRBJ1-5
CDR3 protein: CASSPWQGNQPQHF
CDR3 DNA: TGTGCCAGCTCACCATGGCAGGGCAATCAGCCCCAGCATTTT

V gene: TRBV19
D gene: NA
clone size: many
J gene: TRBJ2-7
CDR3 protein: CASSIGTQGTYEQYF
CDR3 DNA: TGTGCCAGTAGTATTGGGACGCAGGGGACCTACGAGCAGTACTTC

V gene: TRBV21-1
D gene: NA
clone size: many
J gene: TRBJ2-1
CDR3 protein: CASPGQGSDNEQFF
CDR3 DNA: TGTGCCAGCCCCGGACAGGGTTCCGACAATGAGCAGTTCTTC

V gene: TRBV2
D gene: TRBD2
clone size: many
J gene: TRBJ2-5
CDR3 protein: CASSEYRLAGGGRETQYF
CDR3 DNA: TGTGCCAGCAGTGAATATAGACTAGCGGGGGGGGGCAGAGAGACCCAGTACTTC

V gene: TRBV7-6
D gene: NA
clone size: many
J gene: TRBJ1-5
CDR3 protein: CASGLEWPQHF
CDR3 DNA: TGTGCCAGCGGTCTAGAGTGGCCCCAGCATTTT

V gene: TRBV29-1
D gene: NA
clone size: many
J gene: TRBJ2-5
CDR3 protein: CSVRQQETQYF
CDR3 DNA: TGCAGCGTTAGACAGCAAGAGACCCAGTACTTC

V gene: TRBV5-1
D gene: TRBD2
clone size: many
J gene: TRBJ2-1
CDR3 protein: CASSGASGGNEQFF
CDR3 DNA: TGCGCCAGCTCTGGGGCTAGCGGGGGCAATGAGCAGTTCTTC

V gene: TRBV7-9
D gene: NA
clone size: many
J gene: TRBJ1-2
CDR3 protein: CASSLEGFYGYTF
CDR3 DNA: TGTGCCAGCAGCTTGGAAGGGTTCTATGGCTACACCTTC

V gene: TRBV7-2
D gene: NA
clone size: many
J gene: TRBJ2-1
CDR3 protein: CASSLGMSSYNEQFF
CDR3 DNA: TGTGCCAGCAGCTTAGGGATGAGCTCCTACAATGAGCAGTTCTTC

V gene: TRBV20-1
D gene: TRBD2
clone size: many
J gene: TRBJ2-1
CDR3 protein: CSVPGLGSDEQFF
CDR3 DNA: TGCAGTGTTCCGGGACTAGGATCCGATGAGCAGTTCTTC

V gene: TRBV6-6
D gene: NA
clone size: many
J gene: TRBJ1-2
CDR3 protein: CASRPTDYGYTF
CDR3 DNA: TGTGCCAGCAGACCGACAGACTATGGCTACACCTTC